The present entry profiles one T cell receptor beta chain with its context. The target antigen is unknown. This sample is drawn from a study of cytomegalovirus exposure and HLA in healthy donors. Study outcomes and limitations: The authors enumerated over 150 TCR beta chains as linked to cytomegalovirus.

Amplification used 60 Vbeta primers and 13 Jbeta primers. Only in-frame clones appear in the TCRdb table, and some are missing; sequencing was by immunoSEQ multiplex PCR. The ten top clones account for around 3.8%, within a sample of tens of thousands of clones. This CDR3 contains 16 residues. V lost 5 bases and J lost 1; bases outside the gene matches: 9. Per the germline V gene, CDR1 is SGHRS and CDR2 is YFSETQ. The sample consisted of PBMCs. The rearrangement joins TRBV5-1 to TRBJ1-1, with TRBD1 matching 9 bases. This TCR was sampled from a female donor in good health and CMV-seropositive. The DNA for the CDR3 is TGCGCCAGCAGACGAACCCCGGGACAGGGGAACACTGAAGCTTTCTTT. It encodes CASRRTPGQGNTEAFF. Filled out from reference TRBV5-1 and TRBJ1-1, the complete variable domain reads KAGVTQTPRYLIKTRGQQVTLSCSPISGHRSVSWYQQTPGQGLQFLFEYFSETQRNKGNFPGRFSGRQFSNSRSEMNVSTLELGDSALYLCASRRTPGQGNTEAFFGQGTRLTVV.